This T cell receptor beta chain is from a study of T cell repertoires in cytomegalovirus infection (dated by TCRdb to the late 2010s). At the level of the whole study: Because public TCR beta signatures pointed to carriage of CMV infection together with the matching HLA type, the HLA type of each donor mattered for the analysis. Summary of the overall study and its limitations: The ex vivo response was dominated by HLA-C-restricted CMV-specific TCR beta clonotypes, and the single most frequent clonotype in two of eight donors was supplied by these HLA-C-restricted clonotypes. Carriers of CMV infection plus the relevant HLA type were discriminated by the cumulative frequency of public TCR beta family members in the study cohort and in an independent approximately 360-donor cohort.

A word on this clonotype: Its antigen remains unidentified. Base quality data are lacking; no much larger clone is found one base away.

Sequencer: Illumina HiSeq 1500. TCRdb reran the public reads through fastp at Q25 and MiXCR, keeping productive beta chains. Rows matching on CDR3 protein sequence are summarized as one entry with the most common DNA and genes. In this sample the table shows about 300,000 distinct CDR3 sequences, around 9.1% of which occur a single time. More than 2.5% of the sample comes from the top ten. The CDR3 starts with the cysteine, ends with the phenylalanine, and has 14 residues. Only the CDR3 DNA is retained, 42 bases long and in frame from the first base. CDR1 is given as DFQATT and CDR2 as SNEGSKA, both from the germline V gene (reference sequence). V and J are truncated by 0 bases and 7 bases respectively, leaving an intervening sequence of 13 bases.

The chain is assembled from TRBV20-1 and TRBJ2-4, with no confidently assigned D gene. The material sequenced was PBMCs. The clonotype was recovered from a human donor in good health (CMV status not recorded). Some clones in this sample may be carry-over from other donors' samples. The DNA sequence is TGCAGTGCTAGAGAGGTGAACCAAGATAACATTCAGTACTTC. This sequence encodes CSAREVNQDNIQYF.